A selection of T cell receptor beta chains follows, all from one sample in a study of T cell repertoires in ileal Crohn's disease. TCRdb's table, derived via immunoSEQ multiplex PCR, lists solely in-frame clones and lacks some. The profile shows 30,000 or so clones, around 80% of them singletons. Sequencing was done on a sample of ileal tissue. The origin of the receptors is an adult with Crohn's disease. Each CDR3 is given with its conserved first and last residue. D genes are given only for firm matches. The listing skips clone size in some rows; elsewhere it reads once, few, many or a size class.

j_gene | v_gene | d_gene | abundance | CDR3nt | CDR3aa
TRBJ1-2 | TRBV2 | NA | NA | TGTGCCAGCAGTAGGGGTTATCTAAACTATGGCTACACCTTC | CASSRGYLNYGYTF
TRBJ2-5 | TRBV4-1 | TRBD1 | NA | TGCGCCAGCAGCCAACCTAGACAGGGACAAGAGACCCAGTACTTC | CASSQPRQGQETQYF
TRBJ1-2 | TRBV2 | TRBD1 | NA | TGTGCCGGCTTACAGGGGTCCTTTTACGGCTACACCTTC | CAGLQGSFYGYTF
TRBJ2-7 | TRBV6-6 | NA | NA | TGTGCCAGCAGTCTCGGACGGCGGGGAGCGAGCTACGAGCAGTACTTC | CASSLGRRGASYEQYF
TRBJ2-3 | TRBV7-2 | TRBD2 | NA | TGTGCCAGCAGCGGGGGACTAGCGGTAACAGATACGCAGTATTTT | CASSGGLAVTDTQYF
TRBJ2-3 | TRBV19 | TRBD1 | NA | TGTGCCAGTAGTACCCGGGGACAGGGGGGGGATACGCAGTATTTT | CASSTRGQGGDTQYF
TRBJ2-7 | TRBV4-3 | TRBD1 | once | TGCGCCAGCAGCTACGGTACAGGGGGCGAGCAGTACTTC | CASSYGTGGEQYF
TRBJ1-5 | TRBV6-5 | NA | NA | TGTGCCAGCAGTAGACAGGATAGCAATCAGCCCCAGCATTTT | CASSRQDSNQPQHF
TRBJ2-3 | TRBV5-1 | NA | NA | TGCGCCAGCAGCTTGCAAGGTAGTCGGGCAGATACGCAGTATTTT | CASSLQGSRADTQYF
TRBJ1-5 | TRBV27 | NA | NA | TGTGCCAGCAGTTTATCCCAGACAGCTGAAAATCAGCCCCAGCATTTT | CASSLSQTAENQPQHF
TRBJ1-2 | TRBV28 | TRBD1 | NA | TGTGCCAGCAGCGTGAGGGGACAGGGGATTGTCCCAAGCTATGGCTACACCTTC | CASSVRGQGIVPSYGYTF
TRBJ1-6 | TRBV5-1 | TRBD1 | NA | TGCGCCAGCAGAGACAGGGCCGACTCACCCCTCCACTTT | CASRDRADSPLHF
TRBJ2-7 | TRBV13 | NA | NA | TGTGCCAGCAGCCCGGGACATTCCTACGAGCAGTACTTC | CASSPGHSYEQYF
TRBJ1-3 | TRBV5-1 | NA | NA | TGCGCCAGCAGCTTGGGGGGCTTCGAAAACACCATATATTTT | CASSLGGFENTIYF
TRBJ2-5 | TRBV19 | TRBD2 | NA | TGTGCCAGTAGTATAATTTGGGGGGGTGGTAGCGAGACCCAGTACTTC | CASSIIWGGGSETQYF
TRBJ2-5 | TRBV4-2 | TRBD2 | NA | TGTGCCAGCAGCCAGGGACTAGCGGGAGAGACCCAGTACTTC | CASSQGLAGETQYF
TRBJ1-5 | TRBV4-1 | NA | once | TGCGCCAGCAGCCGCCAGGATAATCAGCCCCAGCATTTT | CASSRQDNQPQHF
TRBJ2-3 | TRBV6-1 | TRBD2 | NA | TGTGCCTTCTCCCGACTAGCGGGGTTCACAGATACGCAGTATTTT | CAFSRLAGFTDTQYF
TRBJ2-1 | TRBV7-8 | TRBD2 | NA | TGTGCCAGCAAGTTCGGGGGGTCCTACAATGAGCAGTTCTTC | CASKFGGSYNEQFF
TRBJ1-6 | TRBV6-5 | NA | NA | TGTGCCAGCAGTTACTCAGGGGGTTCCTATAATTCACCCCTCCACTTT | CASSYSGGSYNSPLHF
TRBJ2-3 | TRBV4-1 | TRBD1 | NA | TGCGCCAGCAGCAGGACAGGGCCAGGCACAGATACGCAGTATTTT | CASSRTGPGTDTQYF
TRBJ1-2 | TRBV7-6 | NA | NA | TGTGCCAGCAGCGCCCGTATGGCGGGGTTTGATGGCTACACCTTC | CASSARMAGFDGYTF
TRBJ2-2 | TRBV5-1 | NA | few | TGCGCCAGCAGCCTCGAACCCACATCCGTCGGGGAGCTGTTTTTT | CASSLEPTSVGELFF
TRBJ2-2 | TRBV7-3 | NA | NA | TGTGCCAGCAGCTTTGGCCAGGCGCGTACCGGGGAGCTGTTTTTT | CASSFGQARTGELFF
TRBJ1-4 | TRBV6-5 | NA | NA | TGTGCCAGCAGTTACTCGGGAGGCACAACTAATGAAAAACTGTTTTTT | CASSYSGGTTNEKLFF
TRBJ1-2 | TRBV19 | NA | NA | TGTGCCAGTAGTAGGACGACAGAGTTTTACTATGGCTACACCTTC | CASSRTTEFYYGYTF
TRBJ2-3 | TRBV7-9 | TRBD2 | NA | TGTGCCAGCAGCTTAGCGGGGACTAGCGGGGGGTCAGATACGCAGTATTTT | CASSLAGTSGGSDTQYF
TRBJ1-5 | TRBV28 | NA | NA | TGTGCCAGCAGTTTTAACGAGGGTGGGAGACAGCCCCAGCATTTT | CASSFNEGGRQPQHF
TRBJ2-1 | TRBV4-3 | TRBD1 | NA | TGCGCCAGCAGTCCCCAGGACAGGGCCCACAATGAGCAGTTCTTC | CASSPQDRAHNEQFF
TRBJ2-5 | TRBV14 | NA | NA | TGTGCCAGCAGCCAAGATGAACTTGGCGGGGGCCCTTTTAAGGAGACCCAGTACTTC | CASSQDELGGGPFKETQYF
TRBJ2-3 | TRBV5-6 | TRBD2 | NA | TGTGCCAGCAGCTTGGCAGTAGGGCAGCGGGGGGAAGATACGCAGTATTTT | CASSLAVGQRGEDTQYF
TRBJ1-3 | TRBV7-2 | NA | NA | TGTGCCAGCAGCCTGACGGAGCTCGGAAACACCATATATTTT | CASSLTELGNTIYF
TRBJ1-1 | TRBV7-3 | NA | NA | TGTGCCAGCAGCTTATTGGGAGGGAACACTGAAGCTTTCTTT | CASSLLGGNTEAFF